Given below is one T cell receptor (beta chain) in context. Its antigen is as yet unknown. PCR involved 60 Vbeta and 13 Jbeta primers. Sequencing used immunoSEQ multiplex PCR; TCRdb keeps in-frame clones, though not all of them. The data show 120,000 to 150,000 clones, around 75% seen once. The data derive from a study of cytomegalovirus exposure and HLA in healthy donors. Findings and limits, study-wide: For TCR beta chains, V- and J-gene trimming was later linked to a missense DCLRE1C variant. It was confirmed in vitro that three of the CMV-associated chains were specific for CMV antigens.

The sample consisted of PBMCs. The receptor was derived from a man between 60 and 70 years old in good health and CMV-seronegative.

The CDR3 is CASSFSGTRGTDTQYF. The CDR3 DNA is TGTGCCAGCAGCTTTTCCGGGACTAGAGGGACAGATACGCAGTATTTT. The V gene is TRBV11-3, the J gene TRBJ2-3; 8 nucleotides align to TRBD2. Germline CDR1 reads SGHNT; CDR2 reads YENEEA. This CDR3 is 16 amino acids long. Unmatched junction bases numbered 8, after V lost 3 bases and J lost 3 bases. The variable domain in full, with the rest retrieved from reference TRBV11-3 and TRBJ2-3, is EAGVVQSPRYKIIEKKQPVAFWCNPISGHNTLYWYLQNLGQGPELLIRYENEEAVDDSQLPKDRFSAERLKGVDSTLKIQPAELGDSAVYLCASSFSGTRGTDTQYFGPGTRLTVL.